A selection of T cell receptor beta chains follows, all from one sample in a study of blood T cell repertoires in COVID-19. Method: immunoSEQ multiplex PCR; TCRdb's copy keeps in-frame clones and lacks some. In the table there are roughly 500,000 clones, approximately 90% of which are singletons. The sample consisted of PBMCs or T cells enriched from blood (not recorded which). The receptors originated from a woman between 40 and 50 years old who had recovered from COVID-19. Both conserved end residues are part of each CDR3. The D gene is left open where the match is weak. Clone size appears in some rows only: once, few, many, or a class for an expanded clone.

j_gene: TRBJ2-7
v_gene: TRBV6-5
d_gene: -
abundance: -
CDR3aa: CASSYGQGQAYEQYF
CDR3nt: TGTGCCAGCAGTTATGGTCAGGGTCAAGCATACGAGCAGTACTTC

j_gene: TRBJ2-7
v_gene: TRBV7-9
d_gene: TRBD2
abundance: -
CDR3aa: CASSFRGSLSYEQYF
CDR3nt: TGTGCCAGCAGCTTCCGCGGGAGCCTCTCCTACGAGCAGTACTTC

j_gene: TRBJ1-5
v_gene: TRBV4-1
d_gene: TRBD1
abundance: few
CDR3aa: CASSPDRAQPQHF
CDR3nt: TGCGCCAGCAGCCCAGACAGGGCTCAGCCCCAGCATTTT

j_gene: TRBJ1-4
v_gene: TRBV6-6
d_gene: TRBD1
abundance: -
CDR3aa: CASRRQGGATNEKLFF
CDR3nt: TGTGCCAGCAGACGACAGGGTGGGGCAACTAATGAAAAACTGTTTTTT

j_gene: TRBJ2-3
v_gene: TRBV11-3
d_gene: -
abundance: -
CDR3aa: CASSLRKGEGDTQYF
CDR3nt: TGTGCCAGCAGCTTACGAAAAGGCGAGGGAGATACGCAGTATTTT

j_gene: TRBJ2-1
v_gene: TRBV3-1/TRBV3-2
d_gene: -
abundance: many
CDR3aa: CASSQVSTGDEQFF
CDR3nt: TGTGCCAGCAGCCAAGTTTCTACCGGGGATGAGCAGTTCTTC

j_gene: TRBJ1-1
v_gene: TRBV27
d_gene: -
abundance: -
CDR3aa: CASSLAGVFTEAFF
CDR3nt: TGTGCCAGCAGTTTAGCGGGGGTCTTCACTGAAGCTTTCTTT

j_gene: TRBJ1-4
v_gene: TRBV5-1
d_gene: -
abundance: once
CDR3aa: CASSSNPGEKLFF
CDR3nt: TGCGCCAGCAGCTCGAACCCGGGTGAAAAACTGTTTTTT

j_gene: TRBJ2-7
v_gene: TRBV7-9
d_gene: TRBD1
abundance: -
CDR3aa: CASSSLQGASSYEQYF
CDR3nt: TGTGCCAGCAGCTCGCTCCAGGGGGCCAGCTCCTACGAGCAGTACTTC

j_gene: TRBJ2-7
v_gene: TRBV7-2
d_gene: TRBD1
abundance: -
CDR3aa: CASRREGQGPYEQYF
CDR3nt: TGTGCCAGCCGACGAGAAGGACAGGGACCCTACGAGCAGTACTTC

j_gene: TRBJ2-6
v_gene: TRBV10-3
d_gene: TRBD1
abundance: -
CDR3aa: CATMDRALSGANVLTF
CDR3nt: TGTGCCACCATGGACAGGGCTCTCTCTGGGGCCAACGTCCTGACTTTC

j_gene: TRBJ1-1
v_gene: TRBV15
d_gene: TRBD1
abundance: few
CDR3aa: CATSRGDRENTEAFF
CDR3nt: TGTGCCACCAGCAGAGGCGACAGGGAGAACACTGAAGCTTTCTTT

j_gene: TRBJ2-3
v_gene: TRBV29-1
d_gene: -
abundance: -
CDR3aa: CSGTESTDTQYF
CDR3nt: TGCAGCGGGACAGAAAGCACAGATACGCAGTATTTT

j_gene: TRBJ2-1
v_gene: TRBV7-6
d_gene: TRBD2
abundance: -
CDR3aa: CASSISGNPWNNEQFF
CDR3nt: TGTGCCAGCAGCATTAGCGGGAACCCTTGGAACAATGAGCAGTTCTTC

j_gene: TRBJ1-6
v_gene: TRBV4-3
d_gene: -
abundance: -
CDR3aa: CASSQARTVGSPLHF
CDR3nt: TGCGCCAGCAGCCAAGCCAGGACAGTGGGTTCACCCCTCCACTTT

j_gene: TRBJ1-1
v_gene: TRBV30
d_gene: -
abundance: -
CDR3aa: CAWSPRGKNTEAFF
CDR3nt: TGTGCCTGGAGTCCCCGCGGAAAGAACACTGAAGCTTTCTTT

j_gene: TRBJ2-5
v_gene: TRBV6-5
d_gene: -
abundance: -
CDR3aa: CASRRAQETQYF
CDR3nt: TGTGCCAGCCGGCGGGCCCAAGAGACCCAGTACTTC

j_gene: TRBJ1-6
v_gene: TRBV11-3
d_gene: TRBD1
abundance: -
CDR3aa: CASSHETGRNSPLHF
CDR3nt: TGTGCCAGCAGCCACGAGACAGGGCGTAATTCACCCCTCCACTTT

j_gene: TRBJ2-7
v_gene: TRBV6-5
d_gene: -
abundance: -
CDR3aa: CAIPGDGTYEQYF
CDR3nt: TGTGCCATCCCGGGGGACGGCACCTACGAGCAGTACTTC

j_gene: TRBJ1-1
v_gene: TRBV6-5
d_gene: -
abundance: -
CDR3aa: CASSYDRDTEAFF
CDR3nt: TGTGCCAGCAGTTATGACAGAGACACTGAAGCTTTCTTT

j_gene: TRBJ2-5
v_gene: TRBV30
d_gene: TRBD2
abundance: -
CDR3aa: CAWRLAGGETQYF
CDR3nt: TGTGCCTGGAGGCTAGCGGGAGGGGAGACCCAGTACTTC

j_gene: TRBJ2-7
v_gene: TRBV7-2
d_gene: TRBD2
abundance: once
CDR3aa: CASSFHHSREAPYEQYF
CDR3nt: TGTGCCAGCAGCTTTCACCATAGTCGGGAGGCCCCCTACGAGCAGTACTTC

j_gene: TRBJ2-3
v_gene: TRBV4-3
d_gene: TRBD2
abundance: -
CDR3aa: CASSHYSGSSTDTQYF
CDR3nt: TGCGCCAGCAGCCATTACAGCGGGAGCAGCACAGATACGCAGTATTTT

j_gene: TRBJ2-7
v_gene: TRBV4-3
d_gene: TRBD2
abundance: -
CDR3aa: CASSQGLLEGGRYEQYF
CDR3nt: TGCGCCAGCAGCCAAGGGTTACTGGAGGGCGGGAGGTACGAGCAGTACTTC

j_gene: TRBJ2-2
v_gene: TRBV7-7
d_gene: -
abundance: few
CDR3aa: CASSLGAGTGELFF
CDR3nt: TGTGCTAGCAGCTTAGGTGCCGGCACCGGGGAGCTGTTTTTT

j_gene: TRBJ2-2
v_gene: TRBV4-3
d_gene: -
abundance: -
CDR3aa: CASSQGQANTGELFF
CDR3nt: TGCGCCAGCAGCCAAGGACAGGCGAACACCGGGGAGCTGTTTTTT

j_gene: TRBJ2-3
v_gene: TRBV15
d_gene: -
abundance: -
CDR3aa: CATSGNYRGTDTQYF
CDR3nt: TGTGCCACCAGCGGCAACTACAGGGGCACAGATACGCAGTATTTT

j_gene: TRBJ2-3
v_gene: TRBV5-8
d_gene: TRBD2
abundance: -
CDR3aa: CASSVRAGGSTDTQYF
CDR3nt: TGTGCCAGCAGCGTAAGAGCGGGAGGGAGCACAGATACGCAGTATTTT

j_gene: TRBJ2-1
v_gene: TRBV27
d_gene: -
abundance: -
CDR3aa: CASSFNGFRPYNEQFF
CDR3nt: TGTGCCAGCAGTTTCAACGGGTTCCGACCCTACAATGAGCAGTTCTTC

j_gene: TRBJ1-2
v_gene: TRBV4-3
d_gene: TRBD1
abundance: -
CDR3aa: CASSHLDLGQSLYGYTF
CDR3nt: TGCGCCAGCAGCCATCTTGACCTGGGACAGTCCCTCTATGGCTACACCTTC

j_gene: TRBJ1-1
v_gene: TRBV30
d_gene: -
abundance: -
CDR3aa: CAWSGGYTEAFF
CDR3nt: TGTGCCTGGAGTGGGGGCTACACTGAAGCTTTCTTT

j_gene: TRBJ2-5
v_gene: TRBV24-1
d_gene: -
abundance: -
CDR3aa: CATPPPGNQETQYF
CDR3nt: TGTGCCACCCCCCCGCCGGGGAACCAAGAGACCCAGTACTTC

j_gene: TRBJ2-2
v_gene: TRBV5-4
d_gene: TRBD1
abundance: few
CDR3aa: CASSLARGNNTGELFF
CDR3nt: TGTGCCAGCAGCTTGGCCAGGGGGAATAACACCGGGGAGCTGTTTTTT

j_gene: TRBJ1-2
v_gene: TRBV7-2
d_gene: -
abundance: -
CDR3aa: CASSLEGRWRGYTF
CDR3nt: TGTGCCAGCAGCTTAGAGGGAAGGTGGAGGGGCTACACCTTC

j_gene: TRBJ2-1
v_gene: TRBV11-3
d_gene: TRBD2
abundance: -
CDR3aa: CASSLLSLAGGLSDEQFF
CDR3nt: TGTGCCAGCAGCTTACTGAGTTTAGCGGGAGGGCTAAGCGATGAGCAGTTCTTC

j_gene: TRBJ1-4
v_gene: TRBV2
d_gene: -
abundance: -
CDR3aa: CASTRQSREKLFF
CDR3nt: TGTGCCAGCACCAGACAAAGCCGGGAAAAACTGTTTTTT

j_gene: TRBJ2-1
v_gene: TRBV7-9
d_gene: TRBD2
abundance: many
CDR3aa: CASSLAPREGHKQFF
CDR3nt: TGTGCCAGCAGCTTAGCGCCTAGGGAGGGCCATAAGCAGTTCTTC

j_gene: TRBJ2-7
v_gene: TRBV14
d_gene: -
abundance: -
CDR3aa: CASSQGASPYEQYF
CDR3nt: TGTGCCAGCAGCCAAGGGGCGTCTCCCTACGAGCAGTACTTC

j_gene: TRBJ2-3
v_gene: TRBV11-3
d_gene: TRBD2
abundance: -
CDR3aa: CASSLFWQSGESTDTQYF
CDR3nt: TGTGCCAGCAGCTTATTTTGGCAAAGCGGGGAAAGCACAGATACGCAGTATTTT

j_gene: TRBJ1-2
v_gene: TRBV30
d_gene: TRBD1
abundance: -
CDR3aa: CAWIDRAYGYTF
CDR3nt: TGTGCCTGGATTGACAGGGCTTATGGCTACACCTTC

j_gene: TRBJ2-7
v_gene: TRBV28
d_gene: -
abundance: -
CDR3aa: CASRGVADVSSYEQYF
CDR3nt: TGTGCCAGCAGGGGAGTAGCCGATGTAAGCTCCTACGAGCAGTACTTC

j_gene: TRBJ2-7
v_gene: TRBV27
d_gene: -
abundance: -
CDR3aa: CASSARPTTYEQYF
CDR3nt: TGTGCCAGCAGCGCCAGACCGACAACCTACGAGCAGTACTTC

j_gene: TRBJ1-2
v_gene: TRBV9
d_gene: TRBD1
abundance: -
CDR3aa: CASSVDQGGGYTF
CDR3nt: TGTGCCAGCAGCGTAGACCAGGGGGGCGGCTACACCTTC

j_gene: TRBJ2-3
v_gene: TRBV5-1
d_gene: -
abundance: -
CDR3aa: CASSLGSSGTDTQYF
CDR3nt: TGCGCCAGCAGCTTGGGTTCTAGTGGCACAGATACGCAGTATTTT

j_gene: TRBJ2-3
v_gene: TRBV24-1
d_gene: -
abundance: few
CDR3aa: CATSDGYTDTQYF
CDR3nt: TGTGCCACCAGTGACGGGTACACAGATACGCAGTATTTT

j_gene: TRBJ1-1
v_gene: TRBV9
d_gene: -
abundance: -
CDR3aa: CASSVEGLSEAFF
CDR3nt: TGTGCCAGCAGCGTAGAGGGGCTCTCTGAAGCTTTCTTT

j_gene: TRBJ2-7
v_gene: TRBV11-1
d_gene: TRBD2
abundance: -
CDR3aa: CASSQRVAAGGIEQYF
CDR3nt: TGTGCCAGCAGCCAGAGGGTGGCCGCGGGAGGGATCGAGCAGTACTTC